The 21 T cell receptor beta chains presented below share a single source sample, sequenced in a study of CD4 T cells in relation to SARS-CoV-2 and coronaviruses. The unexposed donors gave CD4+ T cells in about 2010-2019, prior to COVID-19. CD4+ T cells were isolated from the cells after more than nine days of culture. The antigens these receptors bind are not known. Profiled with immunoSEQ multiplex PCR; TCRdb holds only in-frame clones, not every one. The sample includes roughly 25,000 clones, more than 65% seen only once; the top ten take over 9.5%. Sequencing input: CD4+ T cells from PBMCs, cultured in vitro. All receptors derive from a human donor in good health.

Remarks on this clone: Distinct nucleotide sequences in the sample also encode this CDR3. The CDR3 region has the DNA TGTGCCAGCAGTTTATCCCTCACTGGGTACGAGCAGTACTTC. Translating it yields CASSLSLTGYEQYF. The chain couples TRBV27 to TRBJ2-7; no definite D call. The V gene's germline CDR1 is MNHEY and CDR2 SMNVEV (reference sequence). The CDR3 sequence is 14 residues long. The ends were cut back, 0 bases at V and 4 bases at J, with 10 bases in the middle.

This clone was counted a few times. The rearrangement links TRBV3-1 (or the pseudogene TRBV3-2) to TRBJ2-7; a weak D match, TRBD1 (5 bases). V was pared by 1 base and J by 2 bases, with 12 bases between. The germline gives CDR1 LGHDT, CDR2 YNNKEL (reference sequence). The CDR3 contains 15 residues. The CDR3 loop is CASSQGYDSTYEQYF. Here the CDR3 DNA reads TGTGCCAGCAGCCAAGGATATGACAGTACCTACGAGCAGTACTTC.

The chain uses TRBV6-5 and TRBJ1-1, with 10 bases fitting TRBD1. CDR1 is MNHEY and CDR2 is SVGAGI in the germline V gene. Trimming removed 2 bases from V and 1 base from J; junction bases left unmatched: 4. The length of the CDR3 is 16 residues. DNA for the CDR3: TGTGCCAGCAGTTACCTAGGACAGGGGGAGAACACTGAAGCTTTCTTT. Its translation is CASSYLGQGENTEAFF.

The V gene is TRBV9, the J gene TRBJ1-1, with D hard to call. Germline loops: CDR1 SGDLS, CDR2 YYNGEE. V dropped 3 bases and J dropped 5 bases, with 11 bases sitting between them. CDR3 length: 13 residues. CDR3 amino acids: CASSARVNTEAFF. The DNA of the CDR3 is TGTGCCAGCAGCGCGAGGGTTAATACTGAAGCTTTCTTT.

This clone came up a few times. The chain combines TRBV11-3 with TRBJ1-6; maybe TRBD1 (5 bases). CDR1 and CDR2 from the germline V gene are SGHNT and YENEEA. V lost 3 bases, J lost 7 bases, and 7 bases lay in between. This CDR3 is built from 13 residues. Written as DNA, the CDR3 is TGTGCCAGCAGCTTGACAGCGAATTCACCCCTCCACTTT. It specifies CASSLTANSPLHF.

This sequence joins TRBV27 and TRBJ2-3; D ambiguous. CDR3 size: 13 residues. Germline CDR1 reads MNHEY; CDR2 reads SMNVEV (reference sequence). The germline V and J ends were trimmed by 8 bases and 2 bases, with 11 bases remaining between them. The CDR3 is CASGNPFTDTQYF. The DNA for the CDR3 is TGTGCCAGCGGAAATCCATTCACAGATACGCAGTATTTT.

This chain uses TRBV5-1 with TRBJ1-4; D possibly corresponds to TRBD1 (5 bases). This CDR3 has 15 residues. The germline CDR1 and CDR2 sequences are SGHRS and YFSETQ. V lost 5 bases and J lost 3, with 14 bases in between. The CDR3 loop is CASSQGRGANEKLFF. In nucleotides, the CDR3 is TGCGCCAGCAGTCAGGGTAGAGGGGCTAATGAAAAACTGTTTTTT.

V is TRBV6-4 and J is TRBJ1-1; D is unclear. CDR3 length: 13 residues. Trimming pared 3 bases from V and 5 bases from J, leaving 10 bases between. Germline V lookup: CDR1 MRHNA, CDR2 SNTAGT. The CDR3 DNA sequence: TGTGCCAGCAGTGAGAGAGGAGGTACTGAAGCTTTCTTT. It yields the protein CASSERGGTEAFF.

The chain has TRBV6-2 or TRBV6-3 and TRBJ2-7, with D tentatively TRBD1 (6 bases). The CDR3 contains 13 residues. Trimming stripped 5 bases from V and 2 bases from J, with 10 bases between. Germline V gives CDR1 MNHEY, CDR2 SVGEGT. Here the CDR3 reads CASSGQSTYEQYF. The CDR3 region has the DNA TGTGCCAGCAGTGGACAGAGTACCTACGAGCAGTACTTC.

V is TRBV4-3 and J is TRBJ2-7, with 12 bases lining up with TRBD1. CDR1 is LGHNA and CDR2 is YSLEER in the germline V gene. The CDR3 totals 15 residues. V trimming: 2 bases; J trimming: 7 bases; junction bases outside the gene matches: 6. The CDR3 protein is CASSQTGTGGREQYF. The CDR3, as DNA: TGCGCCAGCAGCCAAACCGGGACAGGGGGCCGGGAGCAGTACTTC.

This clone showed up just a few times. The chain has TRBV2 and TRBJ2-7, with a tentative D call TRBD2 (6 bases). CDR1 is SNHLY, CDR2 FYNNEI, per germline. V dropped 4 bases and J dropped 2 bases, with 18 bases sitting between them. The CDR3 extends over 16 amino acids. DNA of the CDR3: TGTGCCAGCAGTGGCGGTTGGACTAACTCCCCCTACGAGCAGTACTTC. Encoded protein: CASSGGWTNSPYEQYF. The full variable domain, completed using reference TRBV2 and TRBJ2-7, is EPEVTQTPSHQVTQMGQEVILRCVPISNHLYFYWYRQILGQKVEFLVSFYNNEISEKSEIFDDQFSVERPDGSNFTLKIRSTKLEDSAMYFCASSGGWTNSPYEQYFGPGTRLTVT.

The V gene is TRBV5-1, the J gene TRBJ2-1; 15 nucleotides agree with TRBD2. CDR1 and CDR2 from the germline V gene are SGHRS and YFSETQ. V lost 4 bases to trimming and J lost 7 bases; unmatched junction nucleotides: 9. The CDR3 spans 17 residues. The DNA of the CDR3 is TGCGCCAGCAGCCCCTCCGGGACTAGCGGGAGGCTTAATGAGCAGTTCTTC. This encodes CASSPSGTSGRLNEQFF.

The chain links TRBV3-1 (or the pseudogene TRBV3-2) to TRBJ2-1; TRBD2 matches 11 bases. This CDR3 region has 16 residues. The V gene end was trimmed by 4 bases and the J gene end by 7 bases; junction bases not matched to a gene: 9. Looked up from germline, CDR1 is LGHDT and CDR2 is YNNKEL (reference sequence). The CDR3 DNA reads TGTGCCAGCAGCCTAGCGGGAGGGTTAGTCCGGAATGAGCAGTTCTTC. It yields the protein CASSLAGGLVRNEQFF.

V is TRBV7-3 and J is TRBJ2-5; TRBD2 matches at 7 bases. Trimming took 2 bases from V and 4 from J; bases not matched to a gene: 1. The CDR3 has 13 residues. CDR1 SGHTA and CDR2 FQGTGA come from the germline V gene. CDR3 loop: CASSLAGAETQYF. DNA for the CDR3: TGTGCCAGCAGCTTAGCGGGAGCAGAGACCCAGTACTTC.

This chain joins TRBV9 and TRBJ2-7, with D possibly matching TRBD2 (5 bases). CDR1 SGDLS and CDR2 YYNGEE come from the germline V gene. The length of the CDR3 is 16 residues. Between the trimmed V and J ends, which lost 0 bases and 5 bases, there was a span of 18 bases. The CDR3 coding sequence is TGTGCCAGCAGCGTAGGAGGACTCATTGGTTTCCACGAGCAGTACTTC. Its translation is CASSVGGLIGFHEQYF. The variable domain in full, with the rest retrieved from reference TRBV9 and TRBJ2-7, is DSGVTQTPKHLITATGQRVTLRCSPRSGDLSVYWYQQSLDQGLQFLIQYYNGEERAKGNILERFSAQQFPDLHSELNLSSLELGDSALYFCASSVGGLIGFHEQYFGPGTRLTVT.

V usage is TRBV10-3 and J usage is TRBJ2-7; D not certain. The CDR3 covers 13 residues. Deletions cut 3 bases from V and 3 bases from J, with 9 bases between. Germline V gene lookup returns CDR1 ENHRY and CDR2 SYGVKD. Here the CDR3 reads CAISDKRDYEQYF. For the CDR3, the DNA is TGTGCCATCAGTGACAAAAGGGACTACGAGCAGTACTTC.

The chain joins TRBV6-5 to TRBJ1-5, with a possible D match to TRBD1 (5 bases). V was clipped by 5 bases and J by 7 bases, with 12 bases between them. CDR1 MNHEY and CDR2 SVGAGI come from the germline V gene. This CDR3 contains 13 residues. The CDR3 protein is CASSRPGDQPQHF. For the CDR3, the DNA is TGTGCCAGCAGTCGCCCGGGGGACCAGCCCCAGCATTTT.

The rearrangement joins TRBV7-9 to TRBJ1-6, with TRBD1 matching 7 bases. CDR3 size: 15 residues. V trimming: 5 bases; J trimming: 9 bases; junction bases outside the gene matches: 10. Germline CDR1 reads SEHNR; CDR2 reads FQNEAQ (reference sequence). The DNA of the CDR3 is TGTGCCAGCAGCAAAACCGACAGGGTCAGTTCACCCCTCCACTTT. This gives the protein CASSKTDRVSSPLHF.

The chain recombines TRBV6-5 with TRBJ2-3; D might be TRBD1 (5 bases). Germline CDR1 is MNHEY and CDR2 is SVGAGI. Trimming removed 7 bases from V and 4 bases from J, with 15 bases in between. The length of the CDR3 is 14 residues. Written as DNA, the CDR3 is TGTGCCAGCACCCCCGGACAAACGGCAGATACGCAGTATTTT. It yields the protein CASTPGQTADTQYF.

This chain joins TRBV4-1 and TRBJ2-1; TRBD2 aligns across 8 bases. Trimming took 2 bases from V and 8 from J; bases not matched to a gene: 5. CDR3 length: 14 amino acids. Germline V lookup: CDR1 MGHRA, CDR2 YSYEKL. The CDR3 protein is CASSQPGLVYEQFF. Here the CDR3 DNA reads TGCGCCAGCAGCCAACCGGGACTAGTCTATGAGCAGTTCTTC.

The V gene is TRBV7-3, the J gene TRBJ2-1; D ambiguous. CDR1 is SGHTA and CDR2 is FQGTGA in the germline V gene. V lost 5 bases and J lost 10, with 21 bases in between. CDR3 length: 15 residues. The CDR3 spells CASSPNMGPNPEQFF. The CDR3 coding sequence is TGTGCCAGCAGCCCCAATATGGGCCCTAACCCCGAGCAGTTCTTC.